Below, one T cell receptor beta chain is given with its context. These data originate in a study of blood T cell repertoires in COVID-19. Study-level information: Acute and convalescent COVID-19 samples came from the United States, Italy and Spain. PBMCs, B-cell-depleted T cells, or T cells provided the cDNA or gDNA that made up the material.

As originally analysed: Quantification of nucleated cells was approximated via reference gene primer amplification. Assay used: immunoSEQ multiplex PCR; TCRdb lists only in-frame clones, some missing. V, J and clone size are those of that table, while D and trimming were read from the DNA. The sample holds some 83,000 clones, roughly 79% seen once. Trimming stripped 3 bases from V and 1 base from J, with 9 bases between. CDR1 is ENHRY, CDR2 SYGVKD, per germline. The CDR3 extends over 14 amino acids. Input material: peripheral blood. The source is a man older than 75 with acute or convalescent COVID-19. The chain couples TRBV10-3 to TRBJ2-5; maybe TRBD2 (5 bases). The CDR3 spells CAISDGGGQETQYF. The CDR3, as DNA: TGTGCCATCAGTGACGGAGGAGGCCAAGAGACCCAGTACTTC.